This T cell receptor beta chain was sequenced during a study of graft-versus-host responses after intestinal transplantation. Background on the study: Recipients across the board were started on anti-thymocyte globulin induction, then kept on tacrolimus and steroids for approximately three years.

From germline, CDR1 is SGHVS and CDR2 FQNEAQ. V lost 5 bases to trimming and J lost 5 bases; unmatched junction nucleotides: 11. CDR3 size: 15 residues. TCRdb keeps only in-frame clones here, not all; method: immunoSEQ multiplex PCR. The sample has about 97,000 clones, approximately 90% seen once; the top ten hold more than 15%. This sequence was found in a human patient who received an intestinal transplant, so some T cells may come from the graft donor. The input for sequencing was PBMCs, taken about 450 days after intestinal transplant. This chain uses TRBV7-8 with TRBJ2-5, with 7 bases fitting TRBD1. The CDR3 DNA reads as TGTGCCAGCAGCGGTGAGATGGACAGGCTCGAGACCCAGTACTTC. It codes for CASSGEMDRLETQYF.